The 17 T cell receptor beta chains below all came from one sample that was sequenced in a study of cytomegalovirus exposure and HLA in healthy donors. Researchers ran the PCR with 60 Vbeta and 13 Jbeta primers. The method was immunoSEQ multiplex PCR; TCRdb's version includes in-frame clones alone and lacks a portion of them. The sample lists 150,000 to 200,000 clones; under 80% were seen once. The specimen was PBMCs. The receptors stem from a female donor in good health and CMV-seronegative.

The chain is built from TRBV9 and TRBJ2-7; 8 nucleotides agree with TRBD1. The CDR3 totals 13 residues. V lost 0 bases and J lost 7; bases outside the gene matches: 3. Germline assignment: CDR1 SGDLS and CDR2 YYNGEE. CDR3: CASSVGRGQEQYF. The CDR3 DNA is TGTGCCAGCAGCGTAGGCAGGGGGCAAGAGCAGTACTTC.

This clone was seen a few times. V usage is TRBV7-2 and J usage is TRBJ1-4; 10 bases are shared with TRBD1. J gave up 6 bases and V 1 base, and 5 bases lay outside the gene matches. The germline V gene encodes CDR1 SGHTA and CDR2 FQGNSA. The CDR3 runs to 16 residues. The CDR3 here is CASSLVAGTGDEKLFF. The DNA for the CDR3 is TGTGCCAGCAGCTTAGTAGCCGGGACAGGGGATGAAAAACTGTTTTTT.

This clone was picked up many times. V gene TRBV6-4 combines with J gene TRBJ1-1; 9 bases match TRBD1. The germline CDR1 and CDR2 sequences are MRHNA and SNTAGT. J was trimmed by 0 bases and V by 2 bases; bases with no gene match: 7. The CDR3 is 17 amino acids. The CDR3 loop reads CASSDPGQGKMNTEAFF. CDR3 bases: TGTGCCAGCAGTGACCCGGGACAGGGAAAAATGAACACTGAAGCTTTCTTT.

The chain joins TRBV30 to TRBJ2-1; 9 bases map to TRBD1. The CDR3 has 15 amino acids. CDR1 and CDR2 (germline): GTSNPN, SVGIG (reference sequence). J lost 4 bases, V lost 2 bases, and 6 bases had no gene match. This CDR3 is CAWSIGTGTYNEQFF. As DNA, the CDR3 is TGTGCCTGGAGTATCGGGACAGGGACTTACAATGAGCAGTTCTTC.

The chain uses TRBV2 and TRBJ2-5; D gene ambiguous. Germline CDR1 SNHLY, CDR2 FYNNEI. V was clipped by 2 bases and J by 5 bases, with 6 bases between them. This CDR3 is 12 amino acids long. This chain's CDR3 is CASSERVETQYF. CDR3 coding DNA: TGTGCCAGCAGTGAAAGAGTGGAGACCCAGTACTTC.

The chain links TRBV27 to TRBJ2-5; 9 bases fit TRBD2. Germline loops: CDR1 MNHEY, CDR2 SMNVEV (reference sequence). Trimming at V came to 5 bases and at J to 5 bases, leaving 9 bases not matched to a gene. This CDR3 comprises 15 residues. In DNA form, the CDR3 reads TGTGCCAGCAGTCCGGGGACTAGCAGTAGGGAGACCCAGTACTTC. Translation gives CASSPGTSSRETQYF.

J is TRBJ1-5 and V is TRBV29-1, with no clear D. Between the trimmed V and J ends, which lost 7 bases and 3 bases, there was a span of 10 bases. Germline CDR1 is SQVTM and CDR2 is ANQGSEA. CDR3 size: 12 residues. CDR3 sequence reads: CSAGSYNQPQHF. Written as DNA, the CDR3 is TGCAGCGCGGGGTCTTACAATCAGCCCCAGCATTTT.

The chain is built from TRBV11-3 and TRBJ2-7; 13 nucleotides line up with TRBD2. This CDR3 has 17 amino acids. From germline, CDR1 is SGHNT and CDR2 YENEEA. The trim removed 1 base at V and 2 bases at J, leaving 5 bases unmatched. CDR3 residues: CASSLGWGTSGTYEQYF. The CDR3 DNA sequence: TGTGCCAGCAGCTTAGGTTGGGGGACTAGCGGGACCTACGAGCAGTACTTC.

The CDR3 DNA reads TGCGCCAGCAGCCCCTGGCAGGGGCGATCCTACGAGCAGTACTTC. Translation gives CASSPWQGRSYEQYF. The chain couples TRBV5-1 to TRBJ2-7, with D maybe TRBD1 (6 bases). CDR1 SGHRS and CDR2 YFSETQ come from the germline V gene. This CDR3 has 15 amino acids. Trimming shortened V by 4 bases and J by 1 base, and 15 bases separated the two germline ends.

Written as DNA, the CDR3 is TGCGCCAGCAGCAAAGAGGTGGACAGGGGACTAGTCGCAGATACGCAGTATTTT. Protein product: CASSKEVDRGLVADTQYF. V gene TRBV5-1 combines with J gene TRBJ2-3, with D perhaps matching TRBD1 (9 bases). V gave up 4 bases and J gave up 4 bases, with 25 bases separating them. Looked up from germline, CDR1 is SGHRS and CDR2 is YFSETQ. The CDR3 sequence is 18 residues long.

This clone was picked up a small number of times. This sequence joins TRBV11-3 and TRBJ2-5; D might be TRBD1 (5 bases). The end of the DNA aligns better with TRBJ2-7, so the J call may be wrong. The CDR3 runs to 12 residues. Germline V gene lookup returns CDR1 SGHNT and CDR2 YENEEA. The CDR3 loop reads CASSVTGYEQYF. The CDR3 bases are TGTGCCAGCAGCGTAACAGGCTACGAGCAGTACTTC.

This chain connects TRBV28 to TRBJ1-2; a weak D match, TRBD1 (5 bases). With 7 bases removed from V and 1 base from J, the gap between germline ends came to 10 bases. This CDR3 is 13 amino acids long. The germline CDR1 and CDR2 sequences are MDHEN and SYDVKM. The CDR3 DNA reads as TGTGCCAGCACCCTAGACAGTAACTATGGCTACACCTTC. This codes for CASTLDSNYGYTF.

V usage is TRBV2 and J usage is TRBJ2-7; D unclear. V was cut by 6 bases and J by 0 bases, with 6 bases left in between. This CDR3 spans 12 amino acids. The germline V gene encodes CDR1 SNHLY and CDR2 FYNNEI. The CDR3 bases are TGTGCCAGCAGGACAAGCTCCTACGAGCAGTACTTC. Translating gives CASRTSSYEQYF.

The rearrangement joins TRBV11-3 to TRBJ1-1, with a tentative D call TRBD1 (5 bases). This CDR3 is 13 amino acids long. The germline gives CDR1 SGHNT, CDR2 YENEEA. V was trimmed by 8 bases and J by 2 bases, leaving 12 bases between them. The CDR3 spells CASGAARNTEAFF. The DNA for the CDR3 is TGTGCCAGCGGGGCGGCCAGAAACACTGAAGCTTTCTTT.

The chain has TRBV5-4 and TRBJ1-1; 7 bases agree with TRBD1. Germline V lookup: CDR1 SGHNT, CDR2 YYREEE (reference sequence). The J segment lost 1 base and the V segment lost 5 bases, leaving 11 bases of the junction unmatched. The CDR3 consists of 16 residues. CDR3 in DNA: TGTGCCAGCAGTCGGGACAGCCGAACGGGGAACACTGAAGCTTTCTTT. Amino acid sequence: CASSRDSRTGNTEAFF.

V is TRBV2 and J is TRBJ2-1; TRBD2 is a possible D gene (8 bases). Trimming stripped 6 bases from V and 6 bases from J, with 18 bases between. The CDR3 has 15 residues. Germline V gene lookup returns CDR1 SNHLY and CDR2 FYNNEI. CDR3 region: CASSNSRGTSNEQFF. Written as DNA, the CDR3 is TGTGCCAGCAGCAACTCCAGGGGGACTAGCAATGAGCAGTTCTTC.

The rearrangement uses TRBV7-8 and TRBJ1-1; D call uncertain. The CDR3 is 12 residues long. The germline CDR1 and CDR2 sequences are SGHVS and FQNEAQ. Trimming cost V 1 base and J 6 bases, with 6 bases left between them. CDR3 loop: CASSLVAAEAFF. CDR3 nucleotide sequence: TGTGCCAGCAGCTTAGTCGCAGCTGAAGCTTTCTTT.